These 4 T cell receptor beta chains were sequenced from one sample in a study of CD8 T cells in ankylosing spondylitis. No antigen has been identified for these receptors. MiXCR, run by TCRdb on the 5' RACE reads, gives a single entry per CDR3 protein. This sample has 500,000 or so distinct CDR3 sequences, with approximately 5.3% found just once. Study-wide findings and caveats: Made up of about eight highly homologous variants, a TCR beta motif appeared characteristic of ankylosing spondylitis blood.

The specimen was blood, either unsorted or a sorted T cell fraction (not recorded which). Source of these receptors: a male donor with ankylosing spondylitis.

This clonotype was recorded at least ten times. The CDR3 loop reads CASSYRDAGNTIYF. Here the CDR3 DNA reads TGTGCCAGCAGTTATAGGGACGCCGGAAACACCATATATTTT. This sequence joins TRBV6-5 and TRBJ1-3; D may be TRBD1 (5 bases). This CDR3 has 14 residues. Germline assignment: CDR1 MNHEY and CDR2 SVGAGI. V lost 3 bases and J lost 4, with 10 bases in between.

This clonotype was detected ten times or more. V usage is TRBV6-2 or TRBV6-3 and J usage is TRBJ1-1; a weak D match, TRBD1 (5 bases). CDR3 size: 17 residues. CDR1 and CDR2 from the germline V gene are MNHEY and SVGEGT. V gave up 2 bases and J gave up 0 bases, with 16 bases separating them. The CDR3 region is CASSYPPGAGLNTEAFF. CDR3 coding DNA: TGTGCCAGCAGTTACCCTCCCGGGGCAGGGCTGAACACTGAAGCTTTCTTT.

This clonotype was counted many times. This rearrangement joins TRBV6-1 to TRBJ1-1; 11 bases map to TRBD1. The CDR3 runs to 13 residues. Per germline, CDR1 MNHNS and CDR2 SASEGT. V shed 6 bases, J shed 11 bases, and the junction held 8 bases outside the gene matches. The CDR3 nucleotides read TGTGCCAGCAGGATGGACAGGGGGCTCGTTGCTTTCTTT. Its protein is CASRMDRGLVAFF.

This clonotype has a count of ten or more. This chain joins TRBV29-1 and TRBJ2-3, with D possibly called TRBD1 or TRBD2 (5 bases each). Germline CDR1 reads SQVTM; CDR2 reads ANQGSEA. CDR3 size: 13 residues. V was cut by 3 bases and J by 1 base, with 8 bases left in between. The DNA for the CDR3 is TGCAGCGTTGAGTTGGGGGGCACAGATACGCAGTATTTT. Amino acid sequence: CSVELGGTDTQYF.